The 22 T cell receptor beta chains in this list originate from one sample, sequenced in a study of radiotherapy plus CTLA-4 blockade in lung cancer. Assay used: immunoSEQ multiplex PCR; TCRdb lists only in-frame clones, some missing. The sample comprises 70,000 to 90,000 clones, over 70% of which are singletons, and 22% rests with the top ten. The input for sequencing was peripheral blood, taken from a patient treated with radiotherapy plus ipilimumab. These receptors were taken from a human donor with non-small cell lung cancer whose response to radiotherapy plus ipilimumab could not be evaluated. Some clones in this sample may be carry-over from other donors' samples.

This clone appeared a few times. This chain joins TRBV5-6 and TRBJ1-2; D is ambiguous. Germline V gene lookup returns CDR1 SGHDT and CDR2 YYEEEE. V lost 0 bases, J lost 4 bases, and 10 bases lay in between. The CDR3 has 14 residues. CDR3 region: CASSLGGNSYGYTF. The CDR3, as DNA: TGTGCCAGCAGCTTGGGAGGGAATAGCTATGGCTACACCTTC.

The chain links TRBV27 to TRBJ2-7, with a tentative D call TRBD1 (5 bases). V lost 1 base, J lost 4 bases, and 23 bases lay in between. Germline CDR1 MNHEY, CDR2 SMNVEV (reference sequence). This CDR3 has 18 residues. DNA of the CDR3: TGTGCCAGCAGTTTATACCGTCCTAGGGGCGGCTGGCCGTACGAGCAGTACTTC. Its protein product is CASSLYRPRGGWPYEQYF.

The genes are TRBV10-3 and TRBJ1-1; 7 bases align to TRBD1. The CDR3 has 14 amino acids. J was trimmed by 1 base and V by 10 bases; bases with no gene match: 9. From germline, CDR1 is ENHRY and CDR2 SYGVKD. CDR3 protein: CASSPTGSNTEAFF. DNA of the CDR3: TGTGCCAGCTCTCCGACAGGGTCGAACACTGAAGCTTTCTTT.

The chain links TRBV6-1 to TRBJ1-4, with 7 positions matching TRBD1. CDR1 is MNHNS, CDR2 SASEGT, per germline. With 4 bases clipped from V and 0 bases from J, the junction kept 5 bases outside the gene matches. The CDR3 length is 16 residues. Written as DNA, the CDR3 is TGTGCCAGCAGTGTCCGGGACAGCTCAACTAATGAAAAACTGTTTTTT. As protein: CASSVRDSSTNEKLFF.

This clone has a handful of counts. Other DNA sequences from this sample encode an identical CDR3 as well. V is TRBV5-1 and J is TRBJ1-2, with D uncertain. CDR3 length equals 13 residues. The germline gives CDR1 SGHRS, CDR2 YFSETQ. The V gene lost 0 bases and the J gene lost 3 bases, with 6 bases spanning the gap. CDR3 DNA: TGCGCCAGCAGCTTGGCCGGAGACTATGGCTACACCTTC. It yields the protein CASSLAGDYGYTF.

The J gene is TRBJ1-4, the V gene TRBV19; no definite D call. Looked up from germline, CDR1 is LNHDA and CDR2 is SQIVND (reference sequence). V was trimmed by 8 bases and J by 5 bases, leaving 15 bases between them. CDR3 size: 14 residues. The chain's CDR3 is CASGVPVRNEKLFF. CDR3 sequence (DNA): TGTGCCAGTGGTGTGCCAGTCCGAAATGAAAAACTGTTTTTT.

CDR3 sequence: CASSSGQGVSQPQHF. CDR3 sequence (DNA): TGTGCCAGCAGCTCAGGACAGGGTGTTAGTCAGCCCCAGCATTTT. The V and J genes are TRBV5-6 and TRBJ1-5; TRBD1 matches 8 bases. Germline CDR1 reads SGHDT; CDR2 reads YYEEEE. J was trimmed by 6 bases and V by 3 bases; bases with no gene match: 8. The CDR3 is 15 amino acids. The entire variable domain, with the rest obtained from reference TRBV5-6 and TRBJ1-5, is as follows: DAGVTQSPTHLIKTRGQQVTLRCSPKSGHDTVSWYQQALGQGPQFIFQYYEEEERQRGNFPDRFSGHQFPNYSSELNVNALLLGDSALYLCASSSGQGVSQPQHFGDGTRLSIL.

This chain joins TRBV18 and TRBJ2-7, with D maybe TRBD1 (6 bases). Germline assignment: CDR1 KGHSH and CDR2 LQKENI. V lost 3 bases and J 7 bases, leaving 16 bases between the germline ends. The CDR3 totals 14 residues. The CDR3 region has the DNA TGTGCCAGCTCACCGAAACAGGGCACGGGGGAGCAGTACTTC. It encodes CASSPKQGTGEQYF.

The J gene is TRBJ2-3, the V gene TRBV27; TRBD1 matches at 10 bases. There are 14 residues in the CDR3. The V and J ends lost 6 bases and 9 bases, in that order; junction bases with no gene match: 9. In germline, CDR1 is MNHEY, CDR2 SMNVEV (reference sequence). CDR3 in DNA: TGTGCCAGCAGCCCCGGGACAGGGGAAGTCACGCAGTATTTT. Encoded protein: CASSPGTGEVTQYF.

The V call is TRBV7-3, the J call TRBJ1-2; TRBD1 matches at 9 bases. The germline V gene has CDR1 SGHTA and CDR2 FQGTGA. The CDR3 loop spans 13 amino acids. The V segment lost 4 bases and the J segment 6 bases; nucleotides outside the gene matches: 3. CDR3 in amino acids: CASSSRDRDGYTF. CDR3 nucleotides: TGTGCCAGCAGCTCCAGGGACAGGGATGGCTACACCTTC.

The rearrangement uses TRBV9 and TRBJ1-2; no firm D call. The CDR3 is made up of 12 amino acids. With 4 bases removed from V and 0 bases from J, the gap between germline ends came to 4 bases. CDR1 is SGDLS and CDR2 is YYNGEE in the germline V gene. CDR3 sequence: CASSLSNYGYTF. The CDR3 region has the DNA TGTGCCAGCAGCCTATCTAACTATGGCTACACCTTC.

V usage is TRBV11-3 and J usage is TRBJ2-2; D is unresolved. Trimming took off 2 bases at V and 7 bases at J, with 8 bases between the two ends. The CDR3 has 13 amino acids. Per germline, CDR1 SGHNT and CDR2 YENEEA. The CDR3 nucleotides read TGTGCCAGCAGCTTAAAACTCCACGGGGAGCTGTTTTTT. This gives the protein CASSLKLHGELFF.

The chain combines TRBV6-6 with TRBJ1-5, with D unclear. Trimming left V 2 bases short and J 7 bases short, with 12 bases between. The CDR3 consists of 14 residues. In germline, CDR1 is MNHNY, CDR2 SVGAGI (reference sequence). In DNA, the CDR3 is TGTGCCAGCAGTTACACGGGAATGGGACAGCCCCAGCATTTT. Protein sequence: CASSYTGMGQPQHF.

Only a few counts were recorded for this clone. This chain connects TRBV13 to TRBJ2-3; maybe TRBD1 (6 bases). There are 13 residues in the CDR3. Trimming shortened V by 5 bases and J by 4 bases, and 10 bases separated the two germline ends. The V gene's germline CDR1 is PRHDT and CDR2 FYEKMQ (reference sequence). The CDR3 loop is CASSKQGADTQYF. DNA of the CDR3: TGTGCCAGCAGCAAACAGGGCGCAGATACGCAGTATTTT.

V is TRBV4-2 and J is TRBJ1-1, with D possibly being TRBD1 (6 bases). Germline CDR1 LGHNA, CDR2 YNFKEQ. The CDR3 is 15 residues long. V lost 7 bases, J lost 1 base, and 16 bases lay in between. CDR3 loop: CASTPSGVPNTEAFF. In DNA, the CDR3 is TGTGCCAGCACCCCGTCAGGGGTCCCGAACACTGAAGCTTTCTTT.

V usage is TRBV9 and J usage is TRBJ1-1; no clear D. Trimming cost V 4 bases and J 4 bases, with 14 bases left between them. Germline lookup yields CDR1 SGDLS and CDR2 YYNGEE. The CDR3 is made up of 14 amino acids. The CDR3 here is CASSTRHGVTEAFF. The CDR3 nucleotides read TGTGCCAGCAGCACCCGTCACGGGGTCACTGAAGCTTTCTTT.

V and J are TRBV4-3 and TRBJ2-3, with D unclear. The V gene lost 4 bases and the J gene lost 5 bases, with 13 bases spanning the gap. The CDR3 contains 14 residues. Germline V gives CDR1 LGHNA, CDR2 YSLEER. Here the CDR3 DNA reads TGCGCCAGCAGCCGCACTCTAATTGGAGATACGCAGTATTTT. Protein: CASSRTLIGDTQYF.

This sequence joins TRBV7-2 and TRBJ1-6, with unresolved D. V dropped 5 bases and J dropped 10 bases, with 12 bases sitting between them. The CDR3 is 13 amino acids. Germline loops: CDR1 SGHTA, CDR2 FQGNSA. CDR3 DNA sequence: TGTGCCAGCAGCCCTAGTATTCGCTCACCCCTCCACTTT. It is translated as CASSPSIRSPLHF.

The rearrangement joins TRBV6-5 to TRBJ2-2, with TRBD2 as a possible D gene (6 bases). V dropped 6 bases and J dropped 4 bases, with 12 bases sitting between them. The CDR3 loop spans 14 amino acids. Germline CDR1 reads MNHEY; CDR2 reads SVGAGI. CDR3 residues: CASRPLASTGELFF. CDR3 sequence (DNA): TGTGCCAGCAGACCCCTAGCGAGCACCGGGGAGCTGTTTTTT.

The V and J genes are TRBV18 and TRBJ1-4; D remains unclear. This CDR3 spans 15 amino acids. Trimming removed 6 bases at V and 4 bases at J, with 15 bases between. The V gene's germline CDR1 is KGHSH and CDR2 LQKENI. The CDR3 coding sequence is TGTGCCAGCTCCCTCGGAGCGACGAATAATGAAAAACTGTTTTTT. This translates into CASSLGATNNEKLFF.

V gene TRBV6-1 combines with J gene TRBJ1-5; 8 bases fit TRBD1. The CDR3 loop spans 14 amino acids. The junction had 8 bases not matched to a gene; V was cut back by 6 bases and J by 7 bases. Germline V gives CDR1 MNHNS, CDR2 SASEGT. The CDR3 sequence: CASRMTGEFQPQHF. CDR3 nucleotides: TGTGCCAGCAGGATGACAGGGGAGTTCCAGCCCCAGCATTTT.

DNA for the CDR3: TGTGCCAGCAGCCCGCCAGGGGGCAGGAACGAGCAGTACTTC. As protein: CASSPPGGRNEQYF. V gene TRBV7-9 combines with J gene TRBJ2-7; TRBD1 aligns across 8 bases. The length of the CDR3 is 14 residues. After removal of 5 bases from V and 5 bases from J, the junction contained 8 bases not matched to a gene. Per the germline V gene, CDR1 is SEHNR and CDR2 is FQNEAQ (reference sequence).